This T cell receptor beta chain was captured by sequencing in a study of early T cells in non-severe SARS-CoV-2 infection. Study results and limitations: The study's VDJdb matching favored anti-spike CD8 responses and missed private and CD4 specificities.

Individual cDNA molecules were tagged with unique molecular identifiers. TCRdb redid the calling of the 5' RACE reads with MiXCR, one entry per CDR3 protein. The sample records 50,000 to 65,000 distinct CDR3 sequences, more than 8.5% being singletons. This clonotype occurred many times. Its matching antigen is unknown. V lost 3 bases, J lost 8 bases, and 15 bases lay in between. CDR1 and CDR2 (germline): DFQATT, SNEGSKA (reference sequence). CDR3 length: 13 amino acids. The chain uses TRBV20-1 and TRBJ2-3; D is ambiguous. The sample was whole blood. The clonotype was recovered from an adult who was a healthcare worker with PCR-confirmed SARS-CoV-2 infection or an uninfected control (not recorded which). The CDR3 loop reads CSASFTVSGTQYF. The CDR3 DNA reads TGCAGTGCTAGTTTTACGGTTTCGGGTACGCAGTATTTT.